This T cell receptor (beta chain) was sequenced during a study of shared clonotypes between healthy human individuals. TCRdb's table, derived via immunoSEQ multiplex PCR, lists solely in-frame clones and lacks some. The sample gives about 2.1 million clones, over 85% of which show up once; approximately 1.7% is in the top ten. Terminally differentiated effector memory CD45RA+ cells were excluded by CCR7 positive selection of CD45RO-negative cells. The V gene's germline CDR1 is KGHSH and CDR2 LQKENI. With 6 bases removed from V and 8 bases from J, the gap between germline ends came to 17 bases. The CDR3 contains 14 residues.

The TCR originated in a man between 18 and 29 years old in good health. Some clones in this sample may be carry-over from other donors' samples. Sequencing used naive CD8+ T cells from PBMCs. The J gene is TRBJ2-1, the V gene TRBV18; D is possibly TRBD2 (6 bases). The CDR3 bases are TGTGCCAGCTCCGTCCCGGGGGTAATGGATGAGCAGTTCTTC. This translates into CASSVPGVMDEQFF.